The present TCR beta chain was sequenced within a study of T-cell reconstitution after alpha-beta-depleted transplantation in children. Unique molecular identifiers were built into the TCRbeta library. TCRdb reprocessed the PCR reads via MiXCR and lists one record per CDR3 protein. The sample includes tens of thousands of distinct CDR3 sequences, roughly 6% seen only once; the top ten take 5.5% to 8%. This clonotype occurred a few times. This clonotype was obtained from a male patient younger than 18 who had a stem cell transplant for acute myeloid leukemia, so the T cells may come from the graft donor. The input for sequencing was PBMCs, mostly from graft donor cells, taken 180 days after TCRalphabeta/CD19-depleted stem cell transplant.

CDR3 coding DNA: TGTGCCAGTAGTATCGCCCCCGGGGGGCAGCAGGTCTATGGCTACACCTTC. Amino acids: CASSIAPGGQQVYGYTF. The chain carries TRBV19 and TRBJ1-2; D perhaps matches TRBD1 (6 bases). V dropped 3 bases and J dropped 4 bases, with 21 bases sitting between them. CDR1 is LNHDA, CDR2 SQIVND, per germline (reference sequence). There are 17 residues in the CDR3. Full variable domain (missing parts from reference TRBV19 and TRBJ1-2): DGGITQSPKYLFRKEGQNVTLSCEQNLNHDAMYWYRQDPGQGLRLIYYSQIVNDFQKGDIAEGYSVSREKKESFPLTVTSAQKNPTAFYLCASSIAPGGQQVYGYTFGSGTRLTVV.